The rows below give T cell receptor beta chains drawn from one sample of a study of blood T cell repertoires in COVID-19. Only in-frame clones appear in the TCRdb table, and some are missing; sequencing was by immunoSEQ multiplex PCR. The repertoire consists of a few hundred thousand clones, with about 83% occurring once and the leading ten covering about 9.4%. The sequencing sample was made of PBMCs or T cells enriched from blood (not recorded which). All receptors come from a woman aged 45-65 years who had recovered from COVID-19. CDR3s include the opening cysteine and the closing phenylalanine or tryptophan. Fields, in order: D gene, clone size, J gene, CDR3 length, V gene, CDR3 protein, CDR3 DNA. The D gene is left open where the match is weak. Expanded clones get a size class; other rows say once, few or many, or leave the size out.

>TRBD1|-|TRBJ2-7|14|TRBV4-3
CASSPTGGTYEQYF
TGCGCCAGCAGCCCTACAGGGGGCACGTACGAGCAGTACTTC
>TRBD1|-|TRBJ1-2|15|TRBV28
CASSVPGQGSGGYTF
TGTGCCAGCAGTGTTCCAGGACAGGGATCCGGTGGCTACACCTTC
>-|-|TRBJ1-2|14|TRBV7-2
CASSLGRGNYGYTF
TGTGCCAGCAGCTTGGGCAGGGGAAACTATGGCTACACCTTC
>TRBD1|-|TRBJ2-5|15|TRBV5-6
CASRLSGQSKETQYF
TGTGCCAGCAGATTATCGGGACAGTCAAAAGAGACCCAGTACTTC
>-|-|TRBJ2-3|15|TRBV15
CATSRGGGGSDTQYF
TGTGCCACCAGCAGGGGAGGTGGGGGGTCGGATACGCAGTATTTT
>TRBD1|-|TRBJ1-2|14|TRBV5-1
CASSTRQGARGYTF
TGCGCCAGCAGCACTAGACAGGGGGCACGCGGCTACACCTTC
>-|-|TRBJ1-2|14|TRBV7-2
CASSLAPDSYGYTF
TGTGCCAGCAGCTTAGCCCCAGACAGCTATGGCTACACCTTC
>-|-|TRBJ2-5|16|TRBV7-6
CASSLTPAGLGETQYF
TGTGCCAGCAGCTTAACCCCCGCGGGCCTCGGAGAGACCCAGTACTTC
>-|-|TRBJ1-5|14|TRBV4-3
CASSQTGINQPQHF
TGCGCCAGCAGCCAAACAGGGATCAATCAGCCCCAGCATTTT
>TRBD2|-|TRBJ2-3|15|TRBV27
CASTQTGLGTDTQYF
TGTGCCAGCACCCAAACGGGACTAGGCACAGATACGCAGTATTTT
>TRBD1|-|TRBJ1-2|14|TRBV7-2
CASSTDRGYYGYTF
TGTGCCAGCAGCACAGACAGGGGGTACTATGGCTACACCTTC
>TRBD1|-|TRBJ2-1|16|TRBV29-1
CSVDFKGASRGNEQFF
TGCAGCGTCGACTTTAAGGGGGCCAGTCGCGGCAATGAGCAGTTCTTC
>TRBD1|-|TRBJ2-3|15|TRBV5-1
CASSSDRGSTDTQYF
TGCGCCAGCAGCTCGGACAGGGGAAGCACAGATACGCAGTATTTT
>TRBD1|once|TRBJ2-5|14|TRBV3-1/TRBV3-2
CASSQQGVSETQYF
TGTGCCAGCAGCCAACAGGGGGTCTCGGAGACCCAGTACTTC
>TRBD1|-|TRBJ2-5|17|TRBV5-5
CASSQTPWGQGKETQYF
TGTGCCAGCAGCCAAACCCCTTGGGGACAGGGAAAAGAGACCCAGTACTTC
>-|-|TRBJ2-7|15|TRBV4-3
CASSQEARGAGEQYF
TGCGCCAGCAGCCAAGAAGCCCGGGGGGCTGGCGAGCAGTACTTC
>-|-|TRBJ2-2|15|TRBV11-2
CASSNPLLRAGELFF
TGTGCCAGCAGCAATCCTTTATTACGGGCCGGGGAGCTGTTTTTT
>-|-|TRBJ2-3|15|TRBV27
CASSLVHTSTDTQYF
TGTGCCAGCAGTTTAGTGCACACGTCCACAGATACGCAGTATTTT
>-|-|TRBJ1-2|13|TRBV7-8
CASSRLGGAGYTF
TGTGCCAGCAGCCGATTAGGAGGCGCGGGCTACACCTTC
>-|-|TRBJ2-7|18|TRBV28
CASSLSLSAGTPPYEQYF
TGTGCCAGCAGTTTATCCCTTTCGGCAGGTACACCCCCTTACGAGCAGTACTTC
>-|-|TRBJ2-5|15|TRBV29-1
CSVGNTGTPQETQYF
TGCAGCGTTGGAAACACCGGGACACCCCAAGAGACCCAGTACTTC
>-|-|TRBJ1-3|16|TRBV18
CASRYDWGLSGNTIYF
TGTGCCAGCCGATATGATTGGGGACTTTCTGGAAACACCATATATTTT
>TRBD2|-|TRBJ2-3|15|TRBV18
CASSPFAGEADTQYF
TGTGCCAGCTCACCGTTTGCGGGGGAGGCAGATACGCAGTATTTT
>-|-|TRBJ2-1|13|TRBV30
CAWNKGIGGEQFF
TGTGCCTGGAATAAGGGTATAGGGGGTGAGCAGTTCTTC
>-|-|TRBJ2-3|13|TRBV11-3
CASSPSYTDTQYF
TGTGCCAGCAGCCCCTCGTACACAGATACGCAGTATTTT
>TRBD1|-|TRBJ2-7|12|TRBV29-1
CSTLGQGLEQYF
TGCAGCACCTTAGGACAGGGCCTCGAGCAGTACTTC
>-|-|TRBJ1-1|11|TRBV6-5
CASSYPPVAFF
TGTGCCAGCAGTTACCCCCCGGTCGCTTTCTTT
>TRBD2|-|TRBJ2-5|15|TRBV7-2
CASSLAGLAGETQYF
TGTGCCAGCAGCTTAGCGGGACTAGCAGGGGAGACCCAGTACTTC
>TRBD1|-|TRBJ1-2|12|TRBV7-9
CASTGQRDGYTF
TGTGCCAGCACGGGACAGAGGGATGGCTACACCTTC
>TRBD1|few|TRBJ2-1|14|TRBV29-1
CSVKQGLTYNEQFF
TGCAGCGTGAAACAGGGGCTGACCTACAATGAGCAGTTCTTC
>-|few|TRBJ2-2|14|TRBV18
CASSPVGQSGELFF
TGTGCCAGCTCACCGGTGGGGCAAAGCGGGGAGCTGTTTTTT
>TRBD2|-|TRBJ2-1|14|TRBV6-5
CASSYSGGDNEQFF
TGTGCCAGCAGTTACAGCGGGGGGGACAATGAGCAGTTCTTC
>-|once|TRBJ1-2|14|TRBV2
CASSDVGRDYGYTF
TGTGCCAGCAGTGACGTGGGGCGAGACTATGGCTACACCTTC
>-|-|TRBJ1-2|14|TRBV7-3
CASSLTSSGYGYTF
TGTGCCAGCAGCTTAACTTCAAGCGGCTATGGCTACACCTTC
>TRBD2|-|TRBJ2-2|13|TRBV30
CALSSGGAGELFF
TGTGCACTCTCCAGCGGGGGGGCCGGAGAGCTGTTTTTT
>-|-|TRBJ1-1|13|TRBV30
CAWRRDSHTEAFF
TGTGCCTGGAGGAGAGACAGTCACACTGAAGCTTTCTTT
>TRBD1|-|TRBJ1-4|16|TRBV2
CASSALPGQINEKLFF
TGTGCCAGCAGTGCTCTTCCGGGACAGATTAATGAAAAACTGTTTTTT
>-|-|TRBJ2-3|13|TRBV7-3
CASSQTYTDTQYF
TGTGCCAGCAGCCAAACCTACACAGATACGCAGTATTTT
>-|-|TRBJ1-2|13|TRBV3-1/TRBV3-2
CASSPRGGEDYTF
TGTGCCAGCAGCCCCAGGGGTGGGGAAGACTACACCTTC
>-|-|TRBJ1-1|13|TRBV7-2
CASSYGAVPEAFF
TGTGCCAGCAGTTATGGGGCAGTTCCTGAAGCTTTCTTT
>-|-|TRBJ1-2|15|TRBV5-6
CASSLRNSLAYGYTF
TGTGCCAGCAGCTTGAGGAACAGCCTGGCGTATGGCTACACCTTC
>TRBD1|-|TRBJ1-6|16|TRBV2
CASSGQGVFYNSPLHF
TGTGCCAGCAGCGGACAGGGGGTCTTCTATAATTCACCCCTCCACTTT